This T cell receptor (beta chain) was profiled in a study of Ad26.COV2.S vaccination and SARS-CoV-2 variants. This clone was detected only a few times. No antigen is known for it. Findings of the study overall: TCR breadth and depth estimates may have understated total T cell responses. Vaccine recipients surpassed placebo recipients in spike-specific TCR breadth. It was reported that spike-specific CD8+ and CD4+ T cell responses were substantially broad after vaccination.

Libraries were prepared by immunoSEQ multiplex PCR; TCRdb keeps only in-frame clonotypes and omits some of them. The sample contains about 98,000 clones, around 80% of which appear only once. V dropped 2 bases and J dropped 2 bases, with 2 bases sitting between them. CDR1 and CDR2 (germline): SGHKS, YYEKEE (reference sequence). The CDR3 has 11 amino acids. Sequences were derived from peripheral blood, sampled after recovery from COVID-19. V is TRBV5-5 and J is TRBJ2-7; D is unclear. The TCR was taken from a human donor who had recovered from COVID-19. In DNA form, the CDR3 reads TGTGCCAGCAGCTTAGCCTACGAGCAGTACTTC. Translation: CASSLAYEQYF.